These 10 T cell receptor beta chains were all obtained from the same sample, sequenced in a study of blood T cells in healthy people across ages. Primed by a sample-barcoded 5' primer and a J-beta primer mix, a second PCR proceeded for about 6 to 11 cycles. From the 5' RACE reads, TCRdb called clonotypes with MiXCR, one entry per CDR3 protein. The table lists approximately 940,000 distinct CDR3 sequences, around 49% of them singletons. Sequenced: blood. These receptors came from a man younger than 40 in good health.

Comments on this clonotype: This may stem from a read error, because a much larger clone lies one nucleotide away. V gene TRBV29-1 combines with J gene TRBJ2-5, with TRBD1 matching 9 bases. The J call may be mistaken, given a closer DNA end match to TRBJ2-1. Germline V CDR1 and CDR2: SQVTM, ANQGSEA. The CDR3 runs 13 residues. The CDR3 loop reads CSVDRTGEETQFF. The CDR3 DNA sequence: TGCAGCGTTGATCGGACAGGGGAAGAGACCCAGTTCTTC.

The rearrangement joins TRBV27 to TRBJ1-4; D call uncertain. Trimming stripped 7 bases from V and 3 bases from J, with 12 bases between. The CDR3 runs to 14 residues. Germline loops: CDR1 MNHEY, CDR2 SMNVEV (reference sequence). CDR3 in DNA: TGTGCCAGCATTCATAGGGAACCTAATGAAAAACTGTTTTTT. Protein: CASIHREPNEKLFF.

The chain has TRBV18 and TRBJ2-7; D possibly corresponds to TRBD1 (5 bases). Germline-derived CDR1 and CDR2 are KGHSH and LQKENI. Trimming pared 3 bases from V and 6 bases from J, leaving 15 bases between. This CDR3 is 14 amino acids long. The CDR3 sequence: CASSPGQAWGEQYF. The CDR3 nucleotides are TGTGCCAGCTCACCCGGACAAGCTTGGGGCGAGCAGTACTTC. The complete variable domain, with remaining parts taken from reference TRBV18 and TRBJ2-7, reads NAGVMQNPRHLVRRRGQEARLRCSPMKGHSHVYWYRQLPEEGLKFMVYLQKENIIDESGMPKERFSAEFPKEGPSILRIQQVVRGDSAAYFCASSPGQAWGEQYFGPGTRLTVT.

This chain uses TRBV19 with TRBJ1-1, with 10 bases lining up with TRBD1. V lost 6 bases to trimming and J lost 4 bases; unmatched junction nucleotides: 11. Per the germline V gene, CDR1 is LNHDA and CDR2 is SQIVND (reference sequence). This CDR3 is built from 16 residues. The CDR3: CASRTDSRDRGTEAFF. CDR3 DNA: TGTGCCAGTAGGACCGATTCTCGGGACAGGGGCACTGAAGCTTTCTTT.

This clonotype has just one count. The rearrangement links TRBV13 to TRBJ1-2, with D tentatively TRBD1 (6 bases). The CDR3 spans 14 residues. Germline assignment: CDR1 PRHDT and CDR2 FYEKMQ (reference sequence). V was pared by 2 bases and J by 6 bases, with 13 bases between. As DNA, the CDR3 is TGTGCCAGCAGCTTACGCGGGACAATCGATGGCTACACCTTC. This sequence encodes CASSLRGTIDGYTF.

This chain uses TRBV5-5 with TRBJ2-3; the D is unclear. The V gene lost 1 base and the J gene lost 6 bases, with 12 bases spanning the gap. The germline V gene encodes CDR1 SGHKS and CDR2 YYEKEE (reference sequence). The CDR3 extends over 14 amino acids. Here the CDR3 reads CASSLPFGRDTQYF. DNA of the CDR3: TGTGCCAGCAGCTTGCCCTTCGGACGGGATACGCAGTATTTT.

The CDR3 reads CSATFVVETQYF. In DNA, the CDR3 is TGCAGTGCTACCTTCGTTGTGGAGACCCAGTACTTC. The V gene is TRBV20-1, the J gene TRBJ2-5; the D is unclear. Germline V gene data show CDR1 as DFQATT and CDR2 as SNEGSKA (reference sequence). V lost 4 bases, J lost 5 bases, and 11 bases lay in between. The CDR3 extends over 12 amino acids.

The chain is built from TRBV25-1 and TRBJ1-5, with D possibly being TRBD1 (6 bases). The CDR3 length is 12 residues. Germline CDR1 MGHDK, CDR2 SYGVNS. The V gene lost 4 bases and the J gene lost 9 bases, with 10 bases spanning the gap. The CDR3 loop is CASSGNRAPQHF. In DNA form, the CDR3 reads TGTGCCAGCAGTGGAAACAGGGCGCCCCAGCATTTT.

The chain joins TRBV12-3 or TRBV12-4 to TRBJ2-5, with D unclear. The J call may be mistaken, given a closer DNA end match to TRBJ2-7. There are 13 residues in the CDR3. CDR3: CASEDARRYEQYF. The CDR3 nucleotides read TGTGCCAGCGAGGATGCCCGTCGCTACGAGCAGTACTTC.

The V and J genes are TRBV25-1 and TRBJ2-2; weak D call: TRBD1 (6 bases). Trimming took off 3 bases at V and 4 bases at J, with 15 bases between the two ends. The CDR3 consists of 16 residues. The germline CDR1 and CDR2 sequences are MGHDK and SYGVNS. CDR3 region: CASSDLSQGITGELFF. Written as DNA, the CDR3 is TGTGCCAGCAGTGACCTCTCACAGGGAATCACCGGGGAGCTGTTTTTT.